This passage covers 31 T cell receptor beta chains from one sample sequenced in a study of CD8+ T cells in alopecia areata. As the sequencing template, cDNA was produced by extracting RNA and reverse transcribing it. Profiling relied on immunoSEQ multiplex PCR, and the TCRdb table lists in-frame clones only, not all of them. The table lists around 150,000 clones, around three fifths of them singletons. Treatment denoted: oral pan-JAK inhibitor, 5-10 mg twice daily. Source: CD4+ T cells sorted from blood, taken at week 4, from a patient treated with tofacitinib. The origin of the receptors is a human donor with alopecia areata.

The chain has TRBV30 and TRBJ1-2; 7 bases match TRBD1. CDR1 GTSNPN and CDR2 SVGIG come from the germline V gene (reference sequence). The CDR3 covers 13 residues. V shed 3 bases and J 8 bases; nucleotides not matched to a gene: 9. DNA of the CDR3: TGTGCCTGGAGAGGGGAGGGGGCGAAGGGCTACACCTTC. Translation: CAWRGEGAKGYTF.

The gene calls are TRBV30 and TRBJ2-5; D is unresolved. The germline V and J ends were trimmed by 1 base and 7 bases, with 13 bases remaining between them. This CDR3 is built from 13 residues. Germline lookup yields CDR1 GTSNPN and CDR2 SVGIG (reference sequence). The CDR3 protein is CAWSDKGIGTQYF. CDR3 DNA: TGTGCCTGGAGTGACAAGGGTATCGGGACCCAGTACTTC.

The CDR3 DNA reads TGTGCCTGGAGTCGACCGGGACTAGCCTTCGGAGAGACCCAGTACTTC. Protein product: CAWSRPGLAFGETQYF. The gene calls are TRBV30 and TRBJ2-5; 9 nucleotides align to TRBD2. The germline V gene has CDR1 GTSNPN and CDR2 SVGIG (reference sequence). The CDR3 runs to 16 residues. With V trimmed by 2 bases and J by 4 bases, 11 bases remained unmatched.

This clone was seen once. The genes are TRBV9 and TRBJ2-2, with 9 bases that match TRBD2. Per germline, CDR1 SGDLS and CDR2 YYNGEE. This CDR3 spans 16 amino acids. V shed 3 bases and J 6 bases; nucleotides not matched to a gene: 9. The CDR3 nucleotides are TGTGCCAGCAGCGCCCTCGCGGGGGGGCCCGCCGGGGAGCTGTTTTTT. Its protein product is CASSALAGGPAGELFF.

This clone is a singleton in its sample. This chain connects TRBV10-3 to TRBJ1-1; D is possibly TRBD1 (5 bases). Germline assignment: CDR1 ENHRY and CDR2 SYGVKD. The CDR3 has 13 amino acids. V lost 6 bases to trimming and J lost 6 bases, with 14 bases between them. The CDR3 DNA reads TGTGCCATCAGAAAAATAGGGGCGCCTGAAGCTTTCTTT. Amino acids: CAIRKIGAPEAFF.

The chain couples TRBV30 to TRBJ2-6; D is uncertain. Trimming removed 1 base at V and 2 bases at J, with 6 bases between. This CDR3 contains 14 residues. Germline CDR1 and CDR2: GTSNPN and SVGIG (reference sequence). CDR3 nucleotides: TGTGCCTGGAGTGACAGTGCTGGGGCCAACGTCCTGACTTTC. It specifies CAWSDSAGANVLTF.

The rearrangement links TRBV30 to TRBJ2-6; D unclear. V lost 7 bases to trimming and J lost 12 bases, with 10 bases between them. This CDR3 is 10 amino acids long. Germline assignment: CDR1 GTSNPN and CDR2 SVGIG (reference sequence). The DNA of the CDR3 is TGTGCCTACCTAACTGGCGTCCTGACTTTC. Translation gives CAYLTGVLTF.

This clone was detected only once. The chain couples TRBV30 to TRBJ1-2; TRBD1 matches 7 bases. This CDR3 is built from 12 residues. Per the germline V gene, CDR1 is GTSNPN and CDR2 is SVGIG (reference sequence). The V and J ends lost 4 bases and 4 bases, in that order; junction bases with no gene match: 3. CDR3 DNA: TGTGCCTGGACAGGGGGGGCCTATGGCTACACCTTC. It encodes CAWTGGAYGYTF.

The count of this clone is one. V usage is TRBV7-6 and J usage is TRBJ2-3; 10 nucleotides match TRBD2. After removal of 3 bases from V and 0 bases from J, the junction contained 3 bases not matched to a gene. CDR3 length: 16 residues. From germline, CDR1 is SGHVS and CDR2 FNYEAQ. The CDR3 region is CASSFTSGVSTDTQYF. As DNA, the CDR3 is TGTGCCAGCAGCTTTACTAGCGGGGTTAGCACAGATACGCAGTATTTT.

This chain uses TRBV5-6 with TRBJ2-7; possible D gene TRBD2, 5 bases. With 4 bases removed from V and 0 bases from J, the gap between germline ends came to 11 bases. Germline-derived CDR1 and CDR2 are SGHDT and YYEEEE. The CDR3 runs to 14 residues. In DNA form, the CDR3 reads TGTGCCAGCAGCGGGGAGCTTAGCTCCTACGAGCAGTACTTC. Its translation is CASSGELSSYEQYF.

V and J are TRBV15 and TRBJ2-1; D call uncertain. The germline V gene encodes CDR1 LNHNV and CDR2 YYDKDF (reference sequence). The CDR3 loop spans 14 amino acids. V lost 0 bases and J 4 bases, leaving 7 bases between the germline ends. The DNA for the CDR3 is TGTGCCACCAGCAGAGACCGTCCGTACAATGAGCAGTTCTTC. Protein: CATSRDRPYNEQFF.

The chain combines TRBV5-1 with TRBJ1-6; D is unclear. The germline CDR1 and CDR2 sequences are SGHRS and YFSETQ. There are 12 residues in the CDR3. The V end lost 5 bases, the J end lost 7 bases, and 7 bases lay between the germline ends. CDR3 loop: CASSRENSPLHF. In DNA, the CDR3 is TGCGCCAGCAGTCGAGAGAATTCACCCCTCCACTTT.

This clone was counted a few times. V and J are TRBV27 and TRBJ1-6; D unclear. This CDR3 region has 16 residues. The germline V gene encodes CDR1 MNHEY and CDR2 SMNVEV (reference sequence). Trimming removed 5 bases at V and 6 bases at J, with 17 bases between. For the CDR3, the DNA is TGTGCCAGCAGTCCTTGCCTGGTGGACTGTAATTCACCCCTCCACTTT. Translating it yields CASSPCLVDCNSPLHF.

The chain uses TRBV25-1 and TRBJ1-4; tentative D call: TRBD1 (6 bases). The germline V and J ends were trimmed by 6 bases and 12 bases, with 11 bases remaining between them. Germline values: CDR1 MGHDK, CDR2 SYGVNS. The CDR3 consists of 11 residues. The CDR3 sequence is CASRLRGQLFF. In DNA, the CDR3 is TGTGCCAGCAGACTCAGGGGACAACTGTTTTTT. The full variable domain, with the rest looked up from reference TRBV25-1 and TRBJ1-4, is EADIYQTPRYLVIGTGKKITLECSQTMGHDKMYWYQQDPGMELHLIHYSYGVNSTEKGDLSSESTVSRIRTEHFPLTLESARPSHTSQYLCASRLRGQLFFGSGTQLSVL.

Regarding this clone: The same CDR3 also results from other DNA sequences found in this sample. The genes are TRBV9 and TRBJ1-1; D gene unclear. The CDR3 loop spans 13 amino acids. Germline V lookup: CDR1 SGDLS, CDR2 YYNGEE. The V end lost 0 bases, the J end lost 2 bases, and 5 bases lay between the germline ends. This CDR3 is CASSVAGNTEAFF. CDR3 coding DNA: TGTGCCAGCAGCGTAGCAGGAAACACTGAAGCTTTCTTT.

V is TRBV29-1 and J is TRBJ2-3, with D unresolved. Per germline, CDR1 SQVTM and CDR2 ANQGSEA. Trimming took 7 bases from V and 0 from J, leaving 11 bases between them. The CDR3 sequence is 13 residues long. CDR3 DNA sequence: TGCAGCGCCGAAAGTGGAAGCACAGATACGCAGTATTTT. Amino acids: CSAESGSTDTQYF.

The CDR3 DNA is TGTGCCAGCACCGCGGGCGTTGGGAGCTACACCTTC. Encoded protein: CASTAGVGSYTF. The chain recombines TRBV9 with TRBJ1-2; D uncertain. The V gene's germline CDR1 is SGDLS and CDR2 YYNGEE. The CDR3 extends over 12 amino acids. V was pared by 6 bases and J by 9 bases, with 15 bases between.

This clone was seen a few times. The chain combines TRBV30 with TRBJ1-5, with TRBD1 matching over 9 bases. This CDR3 region has 19 residues. V shed 2 bases, J shed 1 base, and the junction held 15 bases outside the gene matches. Germline V gene data show CDR1 as GTSNPN and CDR2 as SVGIG (reference sequence). CDR3 bases: TGTGCCTGGAGTCCTGGGACAGGGACGTATTCATGGAGCAATCAGCCCCAGCATTTT. The encoded protein is CAWSPGTGTYSWSNQPQHF.

The sample holds one count of this clone. The chain links TRBV27 to TRBJ1-2; weak D call: TRBD1 (6 bases). Trimming shortened V by 5 bases and J by 5 bases, and 9 bases separated the two germline ends. CDR1 is MNHEY and CDR2 is SMNVEV in the germline V gene (reference sequence). This CDR3 is built from 12 residues. CDR3 in amino acids: CASSPQGYGYTF. CDR3 DNA sequence: TGTGCCAGCAGTCCTCAGGGGTATGGCTACACCTTC.

This clone was recorded once. The chain joins TRBV11-2 to TRBJ2-5, with unresolved D. CDR1 SGHAT and CDR2 FQNNGV come from the germline V gene. Between the trimmed V and J ends, which lost 5 bases and 0 bases, there was a span of 7 bases. The CDR3 consists of 13 residues. This chain's CDR3 is CASSRLYQETQYF. The DNA of the CDR3 is TGTGCCAGCAGCCGACTTTACCAAGAGACCCAGTACTTC.

The rearrangement links TRBV19 to TRBJ1-2; unclear D gene. The V and J ends lost 2 bases and 0 bases respectively, with 4 bases between them. CDR1 and CDR2 from the germline V gene are LNHDA and SQIVND (reference sequence). There are 13 residues in the CDR3. The CDR3 coding sequence is TGTGCCAGTAGTATAAGGGCTAACTATGGCTACACCTTC. Protein product: CASSIRANYGYTF.

The chain combines TRBV2 with TRBJ2-4; TRBD1 is a possible D gene (6 bases). V gave up 10 bases and J gave up 8 bases, with 15 bases separating them. CDR1 SNHLY and CDR2 FYNNEI come from the germline V gene. This CDR3 comprises 12 residues. Here the CDR3 reads CANSRDTDIQYF. As DNA, the CDR3 is TGTGCCAACTCCCGGGACACTGACATTCAGTACTTC.

This sequence joins TRBV29-1 and TRBJ2-7, with D tentatively TRBD1 or TRBD2 (5 bases each). The length of the CDR3 is 14 residues. Trimming shortened V by 5 bases and J by 0 bases, and 14 bases separated the two germline ends. Looked up from germline, CDR1 is SQVTM and CDR2 is ANQGSEA. The CDR3 here is CSVLAGLSSYEQYF. DNA for the CDR3: TGCAGCGTTCTAGCAGGGTTAAGCTCCTACGAGCAGTACTTC.

The V and J genes are TRBV29-1 and TRBJ1-2, with 7 bases fitting TRBD1. The CDR3 is 13 amino acids. The V gene's germline CDR1 is SQVTM and CDR2 ANQGSEA. V lost 6 bases and J lost 4; bases outside the gene matches: 8. The CDR3 DNA follows: TGCAGCGTCTCCCCCGGGGACAGCTATGGCTACACCTTC. Protein: CSVSPGDSYGYTF.

The CDR3 region is CSVPGQGNTEAFF. CDR3 sequence (DNA): TGCAGCGTCCCCGGACAGGGAAACACTGAAGCTTTCTTT. V gene TRBV29-1 combines with J gene TRBJ1-1; 8 nucleotides align to TRBD1. Germline CDR1 is SQVTM and CDR2 is ANQGSEA. Unmatched junction bases numbered 5, after V lost 6 bases and J lost 2 bases. CDR3 length equals 13 residues.

The V call is TRBV29-1, the J call TRBJ1-1; D remains ambiguous. V was cut by 7 bases and J by 6 bases, with 9 bases left in between. The CDR3 is 10 residues long. Germline CDR1 is SQVTM and CDR2 is ANQGSEA. CDR3 in DNA: TGCAGCGCCCGGGTCCCTGAAGCTTTCTTT. Residues: CSARVPEAFF.

The chain recombines TRBV5-1 with TRBJ2-7; the D is unclear. Trimming cost V 9 bases and J 0 bases, with 10 bases left between them. The CDR3 loop spans 12 amino acids. Germline assignment: CDR1 SGHRS and CDR2 YFSETQ. CDR3 in DNA: TGCGCCAACAGTGGGAACTCCTACGAGCAGTACTTC. As protein: CANSGNSYEQYF.

This clone was seen only once. The chain employs TRBV7-9 and TRBJ2-1, with 12 bases matching TRBD1. The CDR3 has 17 residues. The J segment lost 4 bases and the V segment lost 4 bases, leaving 8 bases of the junction unmatched. The germline gives CDR1 SEHNR, CDR2 FQNEAQ (reference sequence). The CDR3 nucleotides are TGTGCCAGCAGCTCGACTAGGGACAGGGGGCGATACAATGAGCAGTTCTTC. Protein sequence: CASSSTRDRGRYNEQFF.

The J gene is TRBJ2-5, the V gene TRBV5-1; 15 bases align to TRBD2. V trimming: 4 bases; J trimming: 5 bases; junction bases outside the gene matches: 12. Per germline, CDR1 SGHRS and CDR2 YFSETQ. The CDR3 is 18 amino acids. Written as DNA, the CDR3 is TGCGCCAGCAGCCCGGGACTAGCGGGGGGCCTTTTGACGGAGACCCAGTACTTC. Its translation: CASSPGLAGGLLTETQYF.

This chain connects TRBV6-5 to TRBJ1-1, with D tentatively TRBD1 (6 bases). V dropped 7 bases and J dropped 1 base, with 13 bases sitting between them. CDR1 is MNHEY, CDR2 SVGAGI, per germline. The CDR3 is 14 residues long. In nucleotides, the CDR3 is TGTGCCAGCACCAACGGACAGCGGAACACTGAAGCTTTCTTT. As protein: CASTNGQRNTEAFF.

This clone showed up just a few times. This sequence joins TRBV29-1 and TRBJ1-4; D gene uncertain. V was cut by 2 bases and J by 7 bases, with 8 bases left in between. In germline, CDR1 is SQVTM, CDR2 ANQGSEA. This CDR3 has 12 amino acids. CDR3 sequence: CSVESAGEKLFF. DNA of the CDR3: TGCAGCGTTGAATCTGCGGGTGAAAAACTGTTTTTT. Supplemented by reference TRBV29-1 and TRBJ1-4, the full variable domain reads SAVISQKPSRDICQRGTSLTIQCQVDSQVTMMFWYRQQPGQSLTLIATANQGSEATYESGFVIDKFPISRPNLTFSTLTVSNMSPEDSSIYLCSVESAGEKLFFGSGTQLSVL.